A single TCR beta chain is shown here with its context. Its antigen is undetermined. The protocol was immunoSEQ multiplex PCR, while the TCRdb copy is restricted to in-frame clones and leaves out a portion. Of about 2.4 million clones listed, roughly 92% are singletons. This record comes from a study of shared clonotypes between healthy human individuals. CDR3 length: 15 amino acids. V gave up 3 bases and J gave up 0 bases; unmatched junction bases: 5. CDR1 is LNHDA, CDR2 SQIVND, per germline (reference sequence). Points from the study as a whole: It was anticipated that sequencing depth would influence how many clonotypes donors shared.

Naive CD4+ cells were CD45RA-selected; the remaining cells were memory. Sequencing was carried out using naive CD4+ T cells sorted from blood. Subset meaning: CD45RA+ positively selected. The chain is built from TRBV19 and TRBJ2-7; 7 bases agree with TRBD1. This TCR was sampled from a young man in good health. The CDR3 region has the DNA TGTGCCAGTAGTATGGACAGGACGAGCTCCTACGAGCAGTACTTC. It encodes CASSMDRTSSYEQYF.